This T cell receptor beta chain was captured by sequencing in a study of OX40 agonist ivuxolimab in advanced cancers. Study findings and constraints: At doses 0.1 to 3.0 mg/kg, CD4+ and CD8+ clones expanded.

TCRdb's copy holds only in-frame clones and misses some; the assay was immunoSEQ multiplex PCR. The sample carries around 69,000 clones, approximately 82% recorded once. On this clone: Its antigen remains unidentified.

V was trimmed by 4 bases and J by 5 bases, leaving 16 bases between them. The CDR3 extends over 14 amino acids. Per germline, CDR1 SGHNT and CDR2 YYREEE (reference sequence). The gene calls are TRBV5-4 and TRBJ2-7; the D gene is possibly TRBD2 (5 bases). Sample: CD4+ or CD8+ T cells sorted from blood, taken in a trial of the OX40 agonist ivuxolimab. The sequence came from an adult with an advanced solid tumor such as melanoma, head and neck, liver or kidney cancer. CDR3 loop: CASSIPARGNEQYF. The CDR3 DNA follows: TGTGCCAGCAGCATACCGGCCCGGGGTAACGAGCAGTACTTC.